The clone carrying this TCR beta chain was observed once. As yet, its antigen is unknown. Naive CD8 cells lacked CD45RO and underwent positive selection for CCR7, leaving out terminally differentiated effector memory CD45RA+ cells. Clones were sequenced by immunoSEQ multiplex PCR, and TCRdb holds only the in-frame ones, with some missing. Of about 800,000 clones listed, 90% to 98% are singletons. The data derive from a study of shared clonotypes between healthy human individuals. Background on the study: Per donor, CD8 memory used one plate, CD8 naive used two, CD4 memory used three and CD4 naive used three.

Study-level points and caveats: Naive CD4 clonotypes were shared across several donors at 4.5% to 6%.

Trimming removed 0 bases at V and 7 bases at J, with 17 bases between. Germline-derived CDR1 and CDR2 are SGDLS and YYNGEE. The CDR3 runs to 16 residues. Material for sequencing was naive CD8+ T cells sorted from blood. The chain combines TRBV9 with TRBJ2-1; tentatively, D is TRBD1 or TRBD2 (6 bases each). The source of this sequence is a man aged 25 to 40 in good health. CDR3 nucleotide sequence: TGTGCCAGCAGCGTAGTGTCCAGCGGAGGGGGGAATGAGCAGTTCTTC. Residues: CASSVVSSGGGNEQFF.